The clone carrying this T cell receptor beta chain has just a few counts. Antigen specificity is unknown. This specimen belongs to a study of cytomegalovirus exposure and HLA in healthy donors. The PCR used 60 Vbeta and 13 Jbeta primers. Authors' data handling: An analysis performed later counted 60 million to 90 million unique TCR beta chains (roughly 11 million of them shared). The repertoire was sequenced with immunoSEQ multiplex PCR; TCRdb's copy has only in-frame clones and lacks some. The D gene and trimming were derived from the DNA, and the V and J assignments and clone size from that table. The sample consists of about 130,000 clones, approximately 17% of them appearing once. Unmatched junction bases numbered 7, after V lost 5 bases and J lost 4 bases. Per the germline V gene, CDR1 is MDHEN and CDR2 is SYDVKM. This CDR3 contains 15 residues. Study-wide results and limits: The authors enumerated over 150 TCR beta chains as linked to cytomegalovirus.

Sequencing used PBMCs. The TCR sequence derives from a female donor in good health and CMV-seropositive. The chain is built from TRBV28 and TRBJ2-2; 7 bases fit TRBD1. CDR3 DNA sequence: TGTGCCAGCAGTGGACAGGCCTACATCACCGGGGAGCTGTTTTTT. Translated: CASSGQAYITGELFF.